What follows are 17 T cell receptor beta chains derived from one specimen sequenced in a study of blood T cell repertoires in COVID-19. The assay was immunoSEQ multiplex PCR, and TCRdb's table has in-frame clones only and misses some. Counted here are about 110,000 clones, 75% to 90% occurring once; the ten biggest clones make up less than 40%. Sequenced sample: peripheral blood. Source of these receptors: a woman at least 80 years old with acute or convalescent COVID-19.

This clone was seen repeatedly, ten times or more. This chain connects TRBV7-8 to TRBJ2-7; 8 bases are a match to TRBD1. CDR1 is SGHVS and CDR2 is FQNEAQ in the germline V gene. This CDR3 has 13 residues. Germline trimming cut 5 bases from V and 7 bases from J; bases unmatched to any gene: 7. The CDR3 DNA reads as TGTGCCAGCAGCACAGGGGGTGGTCGAGAGCAGTACTTC. Protein: CASSTGGGREQYF.

The count of this clone is one. This chain links TRBV5-8 with TRBJ1-6, with 10 positions matching TRBD1. The CDR3 covers 16 residues. Germline lookup yields CDR1 SGHTS and CDR2 YDEGEE. V lost 1 base to trimming and J lost 4 bases; unmatched junction nucleotides: 2. The CDR3 coding sequence is TGTGCCAGCAGCTTGTGGGACAGGGGTTATAATTCACCCCTCCACTTT. The encoded protein is CASSLWDRGYNSPLHF.

The V and J genes are TRBV9 and TRBJ1-1, with D uncertain. The CDR3 is 14 amino acids. The germline gives CDR1 SGDLS, CDR2 YYNGEE. V was shortened by 5 bases and J by 4 bases, with 15 bases between the two germline ends. Written as DNA, the CDR3 is TGTGCCAGCAGTTCTCCTCATCTAGGCACTGAAGCTTTCTTT. Translating gives CASSSPHLGTEAFF.

The genes are TRBV18 and TRBJ2-2, with unresolved D. There are 16 residues in the CDR3. CDR1 KGHSH and CDR2 LQKENI come from the germline V gene. The V end lost 3 bases, the J end lost 0 bases, and 11 bases lay between the germline ends. The DNA for the CDR3 is TGTGCCAGCTCACCCCAGGTGCTCGCGAACACCGGGGAGCTGTTTTTT. Its translation is CASSPQVLANTGELFF.

CDR3 coding DNA: TGTGCCATCAATGCAGGGGAACGAAACACCATATATTTT. Encoded protein: CAINAGERNTIYF. The chain employs TRBV10-3 and TRBJ1-3, with D possibly matching TRBD1 (6 bases). Between the trimmed V and J ends, which lost 7 bases and 5 bases, there was a span of 12 bases. CDR1 is ENHRY and CDR2 is SYGVKD in the germline V gene. The CDR3 length is 13 residues.

This chain joins TRBV3-1 (or the pseudogene TRBV3-2) and TRBJ2-6; D unclear. Trimming cost V 1 base and J 0 bases, with 4 bases left between them. The CDR3 runs 15 residues. The germline gives CDR1 LGHDT, CDR2 YNNKEL (reference sequence). CDR3 DNA: TGTGCCAGCAGCCAAGTCTTCTCTGGGGCCAACGTCCTGACTTTC. It specifies CASSQVFSGANVLTF.

CDR3 nucleotides: TGTGCCAGCAGCTTAGGACAGGCGCATGAAGCTTTCTTT. Its protein is CASSLGQAHEAFF. The gene calls are TRBV7-8 and TRBJ1-1; D perhaps matches TRBD1 (6 bases). Trimming stripped 1 base from V and 7 bases from J, with 10 bases between. Germline V lookup: CDR1 SGHVS, CDR2 FQNEAQ. The CDR3 sequence is 13 residues long.

This chain joins TRBV2 and TRBJ2-5, with 13 bases lining up with TRBD2. Germline V gene data show CDR1 as SNHLY and CDR2 as FYNNEI. The CDR3 consists of 15 residues. V trimming: 6 bases; J trimming: 4 bases; junction bases outside the gene matches: 5. CDR3 loop: CASSLTSGGSETQYF. Here the CDR3 DNA reads TGTGCCAGCAGCTTGACTAGCGGGGGGTCAGAGACCCAGTACTTC. Based on the CDR3 plus reference TRBV2 and TRBJ2-5, the full variable domain is EPEVTQTPSHQVTQMGQEVILRCVPISNHLYFYWYRQILGQKVEFLVSFYNNEISEKSEIFDDQFSVERPDGSNFTLKIRSTKLEDSAMYFCASSLTSGGSETQYFGPGTRLLVL.

Of note for this clone: Other DNA sequences in this specimen translate into the identical CDR3. The CDR3 spells CSARDSYEQYF. The CDR3 coding sequence is TGCAGTGCTAGAGACAGCTACGAGCAGTACTTC. The V and J genes are TRBV20-1 and TRBJ2-7, with D hard to call. This CDR3 region has 11 residues. Germline V gene data show CDR1 as DFQATT and CDR2 as SNEGSKA (reference sequence). The V and J ends lost 0 bases and 3 bases respectively, with 3 bases between them.

The V call is TRBV19, the J call TRBJ1-2; D perhaps matches TRBD1 (6 bases). This CDR3 is built from 17 residues. The ends were cut back, 3 bases at V and 7 bases at J, with 24 bases in the middle. Germline CDR1 is LNHDA and CDR2 is SQIVND (reference sequence). The CDR3 region has the DNA TGTGCCAGTAGTATCCTTGAAATGACAGGAGCATCGGCTGGCTACACCTTC. Protein sequence: CASSILEMTGASAGYTF.

This chain links TRBV2 with TRBJ1-6; TRBD1 might be the D (5 bases). Germline CDR1 and CDR2: SNHLY and FYNNEI. The CDR3 extends over 13 amino acids. Between the trimmed V and J ends, which lost 7 bases and 7 bases, there was a span of 11 bases. The CDR3 nucleotides read TGTGCCAGCAACTTTCGACAGAATTCACCCCTCCACTTT. The encoded protein is CASNFRQNSPLHF.

This chain uses TRBV10-3 with TRBJ2-5; 7 bases line up with TRBD2. J was trimmed by 3 bases and V by 6 bases; bases with no gene match: 4. From germline, CDR1 is ENHRY and CDR2 SYGVKD. The CDR3 spans 13 residues. The CDR3 DNA reads as TGTGCCATCAGATACGGACTAGAAGAGACCCAGTACTTC. Translated, it gives CAIRYGLEETQYF.

The chain uses TRBV12-3 or TRBV12-4 and TRBJ2-7; 10 bases match TRBD2. The CDR3 runs 13 residues. V shed 5 bases and J 5 bases; nucleotides not matched to a gene: 3. CDR3 region: CASSESGGDEQYF. The CDR3 DNA follows: TGTGCCAGCAGTGAAAGCGGGGGGGACGAGCAGTACTTC.

The chain couples TRBV7-9 to TRBJ2-7, with 11 positions matching TRBD1. The CDR3 sequence is 16 residues long. The germline CDR1 and CDR2 sequences are SEHNR and FQNEAQ (reference sequence). Germline trimming cut 3 bases from V and 4 bases from J; bases unmatched to any gene: 8. In DNA, the CDR3 is TGTGCCAGCAGCTTCGGACAGGGGGCTAGCTCATACGAGCAGTACTTC. Its protein product is CASSFGQGASSYEQYF. Looking up the rest from reference TRBV7-9 and TRBJ2-7 gives the full variable domain: DTGVSQNPRHKITKRGQNVTFRCDPISEHNRLYWYRQTLGQGPEFLTYFQNEAQLEKSRLLSDRFSAERPKGSFSTLEIQRTEQGDSAMYLCASSFGQGASSYEQYFGPGTRLTVT.

The chain is built from TRBV5-1 and TRBJ2-3; 9 bases match TRBD2. V was pared by 2 bases and J by 4 bases, with 5 bases of the junction left unmatched. This CDR3 is 15 amino acids long. CDR1 is SGHRS, CDR2 YFSETQ, per germline. The CDR3 protein is CASSFGRGGPDTQYF. The CDR3 region has the DNA TGCGCCAGCAGCTTTGGGCGGGGGGGCCCAGATACGCAGTATTTT.

This sequence joins TRBV27 and TRBJ2-2, with no clear D. This CDR3 is built from 15 residues. The V end was cut by 0 bases, the J end by 4 bases, with 9 bases between. The germline V gene encodes CDR1 MNHEY and CDR2 SMNVEV (reference sequence). The CDR3: CASSLSQVGTGELFF. CDR3 bases: TGTGCCAGCAGTTTATCGCAGGTTGGCACCGGGGAGCTGTTTTTT.

This chain connects TRBV7-8 to TRBJ2-5; 9 bases are a match to TRBD1. This CDR3 has 15 residues. Germline lookup yields CDR1 SGHVS and CDR2 FQNEAQ. Trimming at V came to 1 base and at J to 4 bases, leaving 4 bases not matched to a gene. CDR3 region: CASSLGTGVGETQYF. The DNA for the CDR3 is TGTGCCAGCAGCTTAGGGACAGGGGTGGGAGAGACCCAGTACTTC. Full variable domain (remainder filled in from reference TRBV7-8 and TRBJ2-5): GAGVSQSPRYKVAKRGQDVALRCDPISGHVSLFWYQQALGQGPEFLTYFQNEAQLDKSGLPSDRFFAERPEGSVSTLKIQRTQQEDSAVYLCASSLGTGVGETQYFGPGTRLLVL.